This paragraph covers one TCR beta chain sequence. Authors' analysis steps: Estimation of nucleated cell counts was performed using reference gene primer amplification. Assay used: immunoSEQ multiplex PCR; TCRdb lists only in-frame clones, some missing. V and J calls and clone size are as listed in that table; D and trimming were resolved from the DNA. Of almost 400,000 clones listed, 87% are singletons. The CDR3 runs to 16 residues. Germline CDR1 and CDR2: SGDLS and YYNGEE. J gave up 5 bases and V 4 bases, and 11 bases lay outside the gene matches. This sample was included in a study of blood T cell repertoires in COVID-19. Study-level background: Samples of COVID-19 (acute and convalescent) were obtained from the United States, Italy and Spain. Sample material is recorded as cDNA or gDNA derived from T cells, B-cell-depleted T cells, or PBMCs.

Recruited during active infection, patients (from Seattle) were subsequently followed longitudinally. The sequence was collected from a woman aged 60-75 years with COVID-19, enrolled during active disease. Material for sequencing was peripheral blood. The chain joins TRBV9 to TRBJ2-3; 9 positions agree with TRBD1. CDR3 nucleotide sequence: TGTGCCAGCAGCTCACAGGGGGCGTCAATAGGAGATACGCAGTATTTT. The encoded protein is CASSSQGASIGDTQYF.